The rows below give T cell receptor beta chains drawn from one sample of a study of regulatory T cells in long-lasting Graves disease. TCRdb recomputed calls from the multiplex PCR reads with MiXCR, one row per CDR3 protein. The table includes hundreds of thousands of distinct CDR3 sequences, 15% detected once. The same data also went into a second study, on T cells in Graves' hyperthyroidism and ophthalmopathy.

This specimen consisted of peripheral blood mononuclear cells (PBMCs), obtained at new diagnosis, from a patient treated with antithyroid drugs. These receptors all come from a woman in her forties with Graves disease. The conserved cysteine and the conserved F or W are not part of the CDR3 here. Each record gives: J gene, D gene, V gene, CDR3 protein. D genes are given only for firm matches.

>TRBJ2-3|.|TRBV3-1
ASSQDLGTDTQY
>TRBJ1-1|.|TRBV29-1
SAQGLGDTEAF
>TRBJ2-1|.|TRBV3-1
ASSRRFELSYNEQF
>TRBJ2-1|TRBD1|TRBV7-2
ASSPGGGTVYNEQF
>TRBJ2-1|TRBD2|TRBV11-2
ASSLGASGRNEQF
>TRBJ2-7|.|TRBV28
ASSGGTYSYEQY
>TRBJ2-2|TRBD2|TRBV5-1
ASSSAGGTTGELF
>TRBJ2-5|.|TRBV6-2/TRBV6-3
ASGELRQETQY
>TRBJ1-6|.|TRBV6-1
ASSDRGYSPLH
>TRBJ1-1|TRBD1|TRBV2
ASTGQLNTEAF
>TRBJ2-2|TRBD2|TRBV19
ASSVGLAGVTGELF
>TRBJ2-1|TRBD2|TRBV5-5
ASSQGLAEYSYNEQF
>TRBJ1-3|.|TRBV19
ASSTTRDSSGNTIY